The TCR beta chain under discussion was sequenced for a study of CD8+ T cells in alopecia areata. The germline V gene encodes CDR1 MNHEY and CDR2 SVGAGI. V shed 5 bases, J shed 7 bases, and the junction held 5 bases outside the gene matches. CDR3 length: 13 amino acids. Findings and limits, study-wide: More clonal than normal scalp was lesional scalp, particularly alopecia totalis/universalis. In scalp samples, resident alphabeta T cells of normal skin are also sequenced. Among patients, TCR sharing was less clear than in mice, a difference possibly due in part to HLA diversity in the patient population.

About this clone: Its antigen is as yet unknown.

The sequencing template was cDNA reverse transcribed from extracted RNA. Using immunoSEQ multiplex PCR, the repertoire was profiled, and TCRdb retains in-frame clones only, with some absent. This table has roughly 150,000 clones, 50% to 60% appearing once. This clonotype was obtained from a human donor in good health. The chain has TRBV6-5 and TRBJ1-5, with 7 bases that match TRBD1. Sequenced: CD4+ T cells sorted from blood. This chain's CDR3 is CASSRQGGQPQHF. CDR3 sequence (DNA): TGTGCCAGCAGTCGACAGGGAGGGCAGCCCCAGCATTTT.